Listed below are T cell receptor beta chains from one sample, sequenced in a study of blood T cell repertoires in COVID-19. Profiling relied on immunoSEQ multiplex PCR, and the TCRdb table lists in-frame clones only, not all of them. The sample yields roughly 99,000 clones, around 92% seen once. Sequenced sample: peripheral blood. The receptors shown here come from a man aged 40-50 years with active or convalescent COVID-19. CDR3s include the opening cysteine and the closing phenylalanine or tryptophan. Fields, in order: CDR3 protein, CDR3 DNA, clone size, J gene, V gene, D gene. D genes are given only for firm matches. The size field is filled for only some rows; it gives once, few, many or a size class.

cdr3_aa: CASTPVSQGREKLFF
cdr3_nt: TGTGCCAGCACCCCTGTGTCACAGGGAAGAGAAAAACTGTTTTTT
clone_size: once
j_call: TRBJ1-4
v_call: TRBV28
d_call: .

cdr3_aa: CASSDTTGVVEKLFF
cdr3_nt: TGTGCCAGCAGTGACACCACAGGGGTAGTAGAAAAACTGTTTTTT
clone_size: .
j_call: TRBJ1-4
v_call: TRBV6-1
d_call: TRBD1

cdr3_aa: CASIRDYQGGEKLFF
cdr3_nt: TGTGCCAGTATTCGGGACTACCAAGGCGGTGAAAAACTGTTTTTT
clone_size: .
j_call: TRBJ1-4
v_call: TRBV19
d_call: .

cdr3_aa: CAWSVLGGSSYNEQFF
cdr3_nt: TGTGCCTGGAGTGTACTGGGGGGGAGCTCCTACAATGAGCAGTTCTTC
clone_size: .
j_call: TRBJ2-1
v_call: TRBV30
d_call: TRBD2

cdr3_aa: CASSVLQGENYGYTF
cdr3_nt: TGCGCCAGCAGCGTATTACAGGGGGAAAACTATGGCTACACCTTC
clone_size: once
j_call: TRBJ1-2
v_call: TRBV5-1
d_call: TRBD1

cdr3_aa: CASSSTGTGGYGYTF
cdr3_nt: TGTGCCAGCAGTTCAACCGGGACAGGGGGCTATGGCTACACCTTC
clone_size: .
j_call: TRBJ1-2
v_call: TRBV28
d_call: TRBD1

cdr3_aa: CASSPGGSQNIQYF
cdr3_nt: TGTGCCAGCAGCCCGGGGGGGAGCCAAAACATTCAGTACTTC
clone_size: .
j_call: TRBJ2-4
v_call: TRBV7-8
d_call: TRBD2

cdr3_aa: CASSVGPGWNTGELFF
cdr3_nt: TGTGCCAGCAGCGTAGGTCCAGGCTGGAACACCGGGGAGCTGTTTTTT
clone_size: once
j_call: TRBJ2-2
v_call: TRBV9
d_call: .

cdr3_aa: CASSFSRTDTQYF
cdr3_nt: TGTGCCAGCAGCTTTAGTAGAACTGATACGCAGTATTTT
clone_size: .
j_call: TRBJ2-3
v_call: TRBV11-2
d_call: .

cdr3_aa: CASSPQGAVGGYTF
cdr3_nt: TGTGCCAGCAGCCCACAGGGGGCGGTGGGTGGCTACACCTTC
clone_size: .
j_call: TRBJ1-2
v_call: TRBV28
d_call: TRBD1

cdr3_aa: CASSRVWGEGYNEQFF
cdr3_nt: TGCGCCAGCAGCCGGGTATGGGGAGAGGGTTACAATGAGCAGTTCTTC
clone_size: .
j_call: TRBJ2-1
v_call: TRBV4-3
d_call: .

cdr3_aa: CASSYGGLGNTIYF
cdr3_nt: TGTGCCAGCAGTTACGGGGGCCTCGGAAACACCATATATTTT
clone_size: .
j_call: TRBJ1-3
v_call: TRBV6-5
d_call: .

cdr3_aa: CASSVGAGGASPLHF
cdr3_nt: TGCGCCAGCAGTGTTGGGGCAGGGGGCGCTTCACCCCTCCACTTT
clone_size: few
j_call: TRBJ1-6
v_call: TRBV10-2
d_call: TRBD1

cdr3_aa: CSVEDRWRNNEQFF
cdr3_nt: TGCAGCGTTGAAGATCGGTGGAGAAACAATGAGCAGTTCTTC
clone_size: .
j_call: TRBJ2-1
v_call: TRBV29-1
d_call: .

cdr3_aa: CAWSGTGSNQPQHF
cdr3_nt: TGTGCCTGGAGTGGGACAGGTAGCAATCAGCCCCAGCATTTT
clone_size: once
j_call: TRBJ1-5
v_call: TRBV30
d_call: TRBD1

cdr3_aa: CASSVESTGIYEQYF
cdr3_nt: TGTGCCAGCAGCGTAGAGTCGACAGGCATATACGAGCAGTACTTC
clone_size: .
j_call: TRBJ2-7
v_call: TRBV9
d_call: .

cdr3_aa: CASSLDRDNEQFF
cdr3_nt: TGTGCCAGCAGCTTGGACAGGGACAATGAGCAGTTCTTC
clone_size: .
j_call: TRBJ2-1
v_call: TRBV7-3
d_call: TRBD1

cdr3_aa: CASFPSGGPSSYNEQFF
cdr3_nt: TGTGCCAGCTTCCCTAGCGGGGGTCCGAGCTCCTACAATGAGCAGTTCTTC
clone_size: once
j_call: TRBJ2-1
v_call: TRBV7-9
d_call: TRBD2

cdr3_aa: CASGPQVGGANTEAFF
cdr3_nt: TGTGCCAGCGGTCCCCAAGTTGGGGGCGCGAACACTGAAGCTTTCTTT
clone_size: .
j_call: TRBJ1-1
v_call: TRBV9
d_call: .

cdr3_aa: CATGGQDNTEAFF
cdr3_nt: TGTGCCACCGGGGGACAGGATAACACTGAAGCTTTCTTT
clone_size: .
j_call: TRBJ1-1
v_call: TRBV27
d_call: TRBD1

cdr3_aa: CASALLKSNQPQHF
cdr3_nt: TGTGCCAGCGCGCTTTTAAAGAGCAATCAGCCCCAGCATTTT
clone_size: .
j_call: TRBJ1-5
v_call: TRBV6-5
d_call: .

cdr3_aa: CASKREGETQYF
cdr3_nt: TGTGCCAGCAAGCGCGAGGGAGAGACCCAGTACTTC
clone_size: .
j_call: TRBJ2-5
v_call: TRBV7-9
d_call: .

cdr3_aa: CASSTYSANYGYTF
cdr3_nt: TGTGCCAGTAGTACCTACAGTGCTAACTATGGCTACACCTTC
clone_size: .
j_call: TRBJ1-2
v_call: TRBV19
d_call: .

cdr3_aa: CASSWDSTYEQYF
cdr3_nt: TGCGCCAGCAGCTGGGACAGCACGTACGAGCAGTACTTC
clone_size: .
j_call: TRBJ2-7
v_call: TRBV5-1
d_call: TRBD1

cdr3_aa: CASSPAGTGSSYEQYF
cdr3_nt: TGTGCCAGCAGCCCGGCGGGGACAGGGAGCTCCTACGAGCAGTACTTC
clone_size: few
j_call: TRBJ2-7
v_call: TRBV5-6
d_call: TRBD1

cdr3_aa: CASSVDSGATEKNTEAFF
cdr3_nt: TGTGCCAGCAGCGTAGACTCTGGGGCCACGGAAAAAAACACTGAAGCTTTCTTT
clone_size: .
j_call: TRBJ1-1
v_call: TRBV9
d_call: .

cdr3_aa: CASSSKETQYF
cdr3_nt: TGTGCCAGCAGCTCTAAAGAGACCCAGTACTTC
clone_size: .
j_call: TRBJ2-5
v_call: TRBV28
d_call: .

cdr3_aa: CASSLVPGQGVEGEQFF
cdr3_nt: TGTGCCAGCAGTTTAGTTCCCGGACAGGGCGTAGAGGGTGAGCAGTTCTTC
clone_size: .
j_call: TRBJ2-1
v_call: TRBV28
d_call: TRBD1

cdr3_aa: CASSQDRGQGANEQYF
cdr3_nt: TGCGCCAGCAGCCAAGATAGGGGACAGGGGGCGAACGAGCAGTACTTC
clone_size: .
j_call: TRBJ2-7
v_call: TRBV4-3
d_call: TRBD1

cdr3_aa: CAWSKAGGRGDTIYF
cdr3_nt: TGTGCCTGGAGTAAGGCAGGGGGCAGGGGGGACACCATATATTTT
clone_size: .
j_call: TRBJ1-3
v_call: TRBV30
d_call: TRBD1

cdr3_aa: CASSPSGGAYEQYF
cdr3_nt: TGTGCCAGCAGCCCCTCGGGGGGGGCCTACGAGCAGTACTTC
clone_size: .
j_call: TRBJ2-7
v_call: TRBV28
d_call: TRBD2

cdr3_aa: CSVEHPGQGVEAFF
cdr3_nt: TGCAGCGTTGAACACCCGGGACAGGGTGTGGAAGCTTTCTTT
clone_size: .
j_call: TRBJ1-1
v_call: TRBV29-1
d_call: TRBD1

cdr3_aa: CASSKGTLGAGELFF
cdr3_nt: TGTGCCAGCAGTAAAGGGACCCTAGGGGCCGGGGAGCTGTTTTTT
clone_size: .
j_call: TRBJ2-2
v_call: TRBV2
d_call: .

cdr3_aa: CASSSLGSDGRRADEQFF
cdr3_nt: TGTGCCAGCAGCTCCCTGGGGAGCGATGGCCGCCGGGCGGATGAGCAGTTCTTC
clone_size: .
j_call: TRBJ2-1
v_call: TRBV11-2
d_call: .

cdr3_aa: CASSPSRTGELFF
cdr3_nt: TGTGCCAGCAGCCCCTCCCGCACCGGGGAGCTGTTTTTT
clone_size: .
j_call: TRBJ2-2
v_call: TRBV12-3/TRBV12-4
d_call: .

cdr3_aa: CASRQGSTNEKLFF
cdr3_nt: TGTGCCAGCAGACAGGGCTCAACTAATGAAAAACTGTTTTTT
clone_size: .
j_call: TRBJ1-4
v_call: TRBV6-5
d_call: .

cdr3_aa: CATRGRSGRHTDTQYF
cdr3_nt: TGTGCCACCAGAGGGCGGAGCGGGAGACACACAGATACGCAGTATTTT
clone_size: .
j_call: TRBJ2-3
v_call: TRBV28
d_call: TRBD2

cdr3_aa: CASSYGGTQYF
cdr3_nt: TGTGCCAGCAGTTACGGAGGGACGCAGTATTTT
clone_size: .
j_call: TRBJ2-3
v_call: TRBV6-2/TRBV6-3
d_call: .

cdr3_aa: CASSRDYTTGELFF
cdr3_nt: TGCGCCAGCAGCCGGGACTACACCACCGGGGAGCTGTTTTTT
clone_size: .
j_call: TRBJ2-2
v_call: TRBV5-1
d_call: TRBD2

cdr3_aa: CASSNGASGADTQYF
cdr3_nt: TGTGCCAGTAGTAATGGGGCCTCAGGCGCAGATACGCAGTATTTT
clone_size: .
j_call: TRBJ2-3
v_call: TRBV19
d_call: .

cdr3_aa: CASSLAVLIRVTEAFF
cdr3_nt: TGTGCCAGCAGCTTAGCCGTTCTGATCAGGGTGACTGAAGCTTTCTTT
clone_size: .
j_call: TRBJ1-1
v_call: TRBV7-8
d_call: .

cdr3_aa: CASSPTGGGFNEQFF
cdr3_nt: TGTGCCAGCAGCCCGACAGGGGGCGGTTTCAATGAGCAGTTCTTC
clone_size: .
j_call: TRBJ2-1
v_call: TRBV7-3
d_call: TRBD1

cdr3_aa: CASSLGTSGSYEQYF
cdr3_nt: TGTGCCAGCAGCTTAGGGACTAGCGGTTCCTACGAGCAGTACTTC
clone_size: .
j_call: TRBJ2-7
v_call: TRBV11-2
d_call: TRBD2

cdr3_aa: CASSRLAGGPDTQYF
cdr3_nt: TGTGCCAGCAGTCGACTAGCGGGAGGCCCAGATACGCAGTATTTT
clone_size: .
j_call: TRBJ2-3
v_call: TRBV6-5
d_call: TRBD2

cdr3_aa: CASRLRDSSYEQYF
cdr3_nt: TGTGCCAGCAGACTCAGGGACAGTTCCTACGAGCAGTACTTC
clone_size: .
j_call: TRBJ2-7
v_call: TRBV28
d_call: TRBD1

cdr3_aa: CASSLEGLANNEQFF
cdr3_nt: TGCGCCAGCAGCTTGGAGGGACTAGCAAACAATGAGCAGTTCTTC
clone_size: .
j_call: TRBJ2-1
v_call: TRBV5-1
d_call: TRBD2

cdr3_aa: CASSQEHPGGGAQPQHF
cdr3_nt: TGCGCCAGCAGCCAAGAACACCCGGGGGGAGGGGCTCAGCCCCAGCATTTT
clone_size: .
j_call: TRBJ1-5
v_call: TRBV4-1
d_call: .

cdr3_aa: CASSRILAGGPDGELFF
cdr3_nt: TGTGCCAGCAGCCGGATTCTAGCGGGAGGGCCGGACGGGGAGCTGTTTTTT
clone_size: .
j_call: TRBJ2-2
v_call: TRBV7-3
d_call: TRBD2

cdr3_aa: CASSQDWIRGGDSYEQYF
cdr3_nt: TGTGCCAGCAGCCAAGATTGGATACGGGGTGGCGATTCCTACGAGCAGTACTTC
clone_size: .
j_call: TRBJ2-7
v_call: TRBV3-1/TRBV3-2
d_call: .

cdr3_aa: CASSLLPTDTQYF
cdr3_nt: TGTGCCAGCTCACTCCTTCCCACAGATACGCAGTATTTT
clone_size: .
j_call: TRBJ2-3
v_call: TRBV18
d_call: .

cdr3_aa: CASRLGTNSAYEQYF
cdr3_nt: TGCGCCAGCAGACTCGGGACAAATTCTGCCTACGAGCAGTACTTC
clone_size: once
j_call: TRBJ2-7
v_call: TRBV5-1
d_call: .

cdr3_aa: CAWNRGTYNSPLHF
cdr3_nt: TGTGCCTGGAATCGGGGGACCTATAATTCACCCCTCCACTTT
clone_size: .
j_call: TRBJ1-6
v_call: TRBV30
d_call: .

cdr3_aa: CASSLQIGQTGNTIYF
cdr3_nt: TGTGCCAGCAGCCTCCAGATAGGACAGACTGGAAACACCATATATTTT
clone_size: .
j_call: TRBJ1-3
v_call: TRBV7-9
d_call: .